This T cell receptor (beta chain) came from a study of blood T cell repertoires in COVID-19. Study at large: Italy, Spain and the United States were the sources of the convalescent and acute COVID-19 samples. T cells, B-cell-depleted T cells, or PBMCs provided the cDNA or gDNA that served as material.

Trimming took 3 bases from V and 8 from J; bases not matched to a gene: 9. Germline V gene lookup returns CDR1 KGHSH and CDR2 LQKENI. This CDR3 is 16 amino acids long. Original handling: By means of reference gene primer amplification, nucleated cell counts were estimated. The repertoire was sequenced with immunoSEQ multiplex PCR; TCRdb's copy has only in-frame clones and lacks some. V, J and clone size were drawn from that table, and D and trimming were deduced from the DNA. In the table there are about 97,000 clones, approximately 81% of which are singletons. This clonotype was sampled from a woman aged 70-85 years with active or convalescent COVID-19. Input material: peripheral blood. The chain joins TRBV18 to TRBJ2-1, with 11 bases fitting TRBD2. For the CDR3, the DNA is TGTGCCAGCTCACCTATAGCGGGAGGGCCGGAGGATGAGCAGTTCTTC. Its translation is CASSPIAGGPEDEQFF.